This T cell receptor (beta chain) appears in the sequencing data of a study of TIL therapy for anti-PD-1-resistant metastatic lung cancer. Germline CDR1 LGHNA, CDR2 YNFKEQ. J gave up 9 bases and V 2 bases, and 4 bases lay outside the gene matches. This CDR3 is built from 13 residues. Regarding time point: pre-treatment sample, taken before nivolumab and TIL therapy. This was the immunoSEQ v3 assay. The assay was immunoSEQ multiplex PCR, and TCRdb's table has in-frame clones only and misses some. The data contain about 32,000 clones, roughly 69% of them singletons. The source is a woman aged 30-85 years with non-small cell lung cancer. The genes are TRBV4-2 and TRBJ1-2; 9 nucleotides agree with TRBD1. The sequencing here drew on blood, taken at baseline. The chain's CDR3 is CASSQLGQGSYTF. The CDR3 nucleotides are TGTGCCAGCAGCCAATTGGGACAGGGAAGCTACACCTTC.